Reported below is one T cell receptor beta chain. Its antigen remains unidentified. These data originate in a study of Tregs in tolerant kidney transplant recipients. Study outcomes and limitations: Biological reproducibility was not directly addressed in this study. Donor-specific Treg expansion exceeded global Treg expansion in tolerant patients, suggesting antigen drive.

From germline, CDR1 is SEHNR and CDR2 FQNEAQ (reference sequence). V was pared by 5 bases and J by 4 bases, with 9 bases of the junction left unmatched. This CDR3 has 15 amino acids. Assay: immunoSEQ multiplex PCR; the TCRdb copy retains only in-frame clones and omits some. The repertoire holds around 50,000 clones, with roughly nine tenths as singletons. Mixed chimerism was transient after nonmyeloablative marrow transplants from related graft donors. CD4+CD25+CD127- Tregs, CD4+CD25- non-Tregs, CD4 and CD8 cells were sorted. Sequenced here: CD8+ T cells from blood (PBMCs), sampled 24 months after the transplant. The source of this sequence is a human patient who received a combined kidney and bone marrow transplant. Some T cells may be supplied by the graft donor. The gene calls are TRBV7-9 and TRBJ2-5; the match to TRBD1 covers 8 bases. CDR3 sequence (DNA): TGTGCCAGCAGCCCGCCGGACAGGGCGGGAGAGACCCAGTACTTC. This codes for CASSPPDRAGETQYF.